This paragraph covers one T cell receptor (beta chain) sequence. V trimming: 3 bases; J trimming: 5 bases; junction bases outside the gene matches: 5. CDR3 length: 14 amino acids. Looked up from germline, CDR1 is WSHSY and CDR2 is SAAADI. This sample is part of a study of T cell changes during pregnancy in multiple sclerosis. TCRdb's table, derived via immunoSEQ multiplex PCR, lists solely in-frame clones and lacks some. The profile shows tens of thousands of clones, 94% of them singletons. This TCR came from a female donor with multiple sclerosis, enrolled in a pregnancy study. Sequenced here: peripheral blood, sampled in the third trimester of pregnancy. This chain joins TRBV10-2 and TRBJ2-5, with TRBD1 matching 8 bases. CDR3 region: CASSEGGTGETQYF. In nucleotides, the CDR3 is TGCGCCAGCAGTGAAGGGGGGACAGGCGAGACCCAGTACTTC.